What follows describes a single TCR beta chain. Measured with immunoSEQ multiplex PCR; TCRdb has only the in-frame clones, and not every one. The sample consists of around 80,000 clones, about 91% of them appearing once. These data originate in a study of T cell changes during pregnancy in multiple sclerosis. This TCR was sampled from a female donor with multiple sclerosis, enrolled in a pregnancy study. Here the sequenced sample was peripheral blood, taken before pregnancy.

The chain's CDR3 is CASSLRDRGAKNIQYF. CDR3 nucleotide sequence: TGTGCCAGCAGCCTCCGGGACAGGGGAGCCAAAAACATTCAGTACTTC. The chain has TRBV4-2 and TRBJ2-4; 10 bases match TRBD1. Unmatched junction bases numbered 3, after V lost 4 bases and J lost 0 bases. CDR3 length: 16 amino acids. The germline V gene has CDR1 LGHNA and CDR2 YNFKEQ.